The 17 T cell receptor beta chains below were found in one sample sequenced in a study of monozygotic twins with inflammatory bowel disease. TCRdb reprocessed the 5' RACE reads, with one entry per CDR3 protein and no DNA. The sample holds under 150,000 distinct CDR3 sequences. The sample taken for sequencing was blood. These receptors all stem from a human donor with ulcerative colitis or Crohn's disease, or a healthy co-twin of an affected twin (not recorded which).

The gene calls are TRBV6-1 and TRBJ1-5; TCRdb reports TRBD1, a call that lacks DNA to check it against. CDR3 length: 14 amino acids. CDR1 is MNHNS, CDR2 SASEGT, per germline. The CDR3 spells CASSKTYREQLQHF.

The rearrangement links TRBV21-1 to TRBJ2-5; there is no DNA to check the TCRdb D call of TRBD2. TRBV21-1 is a documented pseudogene. This CDR3 spans 20 amino acids. Here the CDR3 reads CASRESWFPWAHEIQETQYF.

The chain links TRBV20-1 to TRBJ2-7; the D call of TRBD1 rests on TCRdb alone, since no DNA is present to check it. Per germline, CDR1 DFQATT and CDR2 SNEGSKA (reference sequence). The CDR3 is 15 residues long. CDR3 sequence: CSAMTGIDLSYEQYF.

V and J are TRBV15 and TRBJ2-1. Germline lookup yields CDR1 LNHNV and CDR2 YYDKDF (reference sequence). CDR3 size: 17 residues. The CDR3 loop reads CATSRDNRKSSYNEQFF. The variable domain in full, completed from reference TRBV15 and TRBJ2-1, reads DAMVIQNPRYQVTQFGKPVTLSCSQTLNHNVMYWYQQKSSQAPKLLFHYYDKDFNNEADTPDNFQSRRPNTSFCFLDIRSPGLGDTAMYLCATSRDNRKSSYNEQFFGPGTRLTVL.

This chain connects TRBV6-5 to TRBJ2-7; TCRdb's D call, TRBD1, is unchecked because there is no DNA. The CDR3 consists of 15 residues. Germline V gene sequence: CDR1 MNHEY, CDR2 SVGAGI. The CDR3 protein is CASRPSRRGGHEQYF.

The V gene is TRBV12-3 or TRBV12-4, the J gene TRBJ2-7; TCRdb calls TRBD1, which cannot be checked without DNA. CDR3 length: 15 amino acids. The chain's CDR3 is CASSLGDRGIYEQYF.

This chain connects TRBV7-2 to TRBJ1-5. The CDR3 runs 14 residues. CDR1 SGHTA and CDR2 FQGNSA come from the germline V gene. The chain's CDR3 is CASSLGDRRGPQHF. The whole variable domain, remainder taken from reference TRBV7-2 and TRBJ1-5, is GAGVSQSPSNKVTEKGKDVELRCDPISGHTALYWYRQSLGQGLEFLIYFQGNSAPDKSGLPSDRFSAERTGGSVSTLTIQRTQQEDSAVYLCASSLGDRRGPQHFGDGTRLSIL.

The gene calls are TRBV20-1 and TRBJ1-4. The CDR3 contains 12 residues. CDR1 is DFQATT, CDR2 SNEGSKA, per germline (reference sequence). Here the CDR3 reads CSARVSGEKLFF.

The rearrangement joins TRBV11-2 to TRBJ2-5; the TRBD1 assignment by TCRdb is unverifiable without DNA. The CDR3 has 16 amino acids. Germline V gene sequence: CDR1 SGHAT, CDR2 FQNNGV. The chain's CDR3 is CASSPRRGGTPVAQYF. The full variable domain, rest sourced from reference TRBV11-2 and TRBJ2-5, is EAGVAQSPRYKIIEKRQSVAFWCNPISGHATLYWYQQILGQGPKLLIQFQNNGVVDDSQLPKDRFSAERLKGVDSTLKIQPAKLEDSAVYLCASSPRRGGTPVAQYFGPGTRLLVL.

This CDR3 reads CASSDKGGQTDTQYF. The rearrangement uses TRBV6-1 and TRBJ2-3; checking the TCRdb D call of TRBD1 is not possible without DNA. CDR1 and CDR2 (germline): MNHNS, SASEGT. This CDR3 region has 15 residues.

The J gene is TRBJ2-5, the V gene TRBV12-3 or TRBV12-4; TCRdb's D call, TRBD1, is unchecked because there is no DNA. The CDR3 totals 14 residues. The CDR3 loop reads CASSSPSMWETQYF.

The chain has TRBV5-4 and TRBJ2-5; TCRdb lists TRBD2, though no DNA is available to test this call. This CDR3 contains 16 residues. Germline loops: CDR1 SGHNT, CDR2 YYREEE (reference sequence). The CDR3 protein is CASNGGGGLMQETQYF.

The chain joins TRBV20-1 to TRBJ2-2; the TRBD2 assignment by TCRdb is unverifiable without DNA. Germline-derived CDR1 and CDR2 are DFQATT and SNEGSKA (reference sequence). This CDR3 region has 14 residues. CDR3 protein: CSARREGSTGELFF.

The gene calls are TRBV7-2 and TRBJ1-6; TCRdb's D gene call, TRBD1, goes unchecked for lack of DNA. The CDR3 covers 16 residues. The germline CDR1 and CDR2 sequences are SGHTA and FQGNSA. The CDR3 reads CASSLVGMTGNSPLHF.

The chain uses TRBV20-1 and TRBJ2-1; TCRdb lists TRBD2, though no DNA is available to test this call. The CDR3 is 16 residues long. Germline values: CDR1 DFQATT, CDR2 SNEGSKA (reference sequence). The CDR3 sequence: CSARGVGGAHYNEQFF.

This chain joins TRBV30 and TRBJ2-7; the D call from TCRdb, TRBD2, cannot be confirmed without DNA. Per germline, CDR1 GTSNPN and CDR2 SVGIG (reference sequence). The CDR3 loop spans 14 amino acids. CDR3 region: CAWSVLAGTYEQYF.

The CDR3 here is CASSVHRDGLTTNEKLFF. V gene TRBV9 combines with J gene TRBJ1-4; TCRdb proposes TRBD1, but this gene call is untestable without DNA. Germline V CDR1 and CDR2: SGDLS, YYNGEE. CDR3 size: 18 residues. The full variable domain, in which reference TRBV9 and TRBJ1-4 provide the parts outside the CDR3, is DSGVTQTPKHLITATGQRVTLRCSPRSGDLSVYWYQQSLDQGLQFLIQYYNGEERAKGNILERFSAQQFPDLHSELNLSSLELGDSALYFCASSVHRDGLTTNEKLFFGSGTQLSVL.